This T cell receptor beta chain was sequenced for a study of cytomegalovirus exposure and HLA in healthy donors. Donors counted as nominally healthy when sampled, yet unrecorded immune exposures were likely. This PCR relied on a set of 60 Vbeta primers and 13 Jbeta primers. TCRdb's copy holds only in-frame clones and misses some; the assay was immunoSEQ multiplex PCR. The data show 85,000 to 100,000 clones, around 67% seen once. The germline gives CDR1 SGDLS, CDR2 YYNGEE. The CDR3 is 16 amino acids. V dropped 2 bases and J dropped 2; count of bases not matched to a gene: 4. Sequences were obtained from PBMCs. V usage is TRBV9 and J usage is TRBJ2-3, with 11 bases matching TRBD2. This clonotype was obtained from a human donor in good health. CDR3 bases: TGTGCCAGCAGCGTTGGGACTAGCGGCTTCACAGATACGCAGTATTTT. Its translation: CASSVGTSGFTDTQYF.